This passage covers 17 T cell receptor beta chains from one sample sequenced in a study of cytotoxic CD8 clonotypes in ibrutinib-treated CLL. Method: immunoSEQ multiplex PCR; TCRdb's copy keeps in-frame clones and lacks some. The sample includes more than 150,000 clones, approximately 72% seen only once; the top ten take over 10%. The specimen comprised PBMCs, sampled after 24 months of ibrutinib treatment. These receptors were taken from a human donor with chronic lymphocytic leukemia.

CDR3 protein: CASSTIGYEQYF. The CDR3, as DNA: TGTGCCAGTAGTACCATCGGATACGAGCAGTACTTC. The chain recombines TRBV19 with TRBJ2-7; D gene unclear. The V gene's germline CDR1 is LNHDA and CDR2 SQIVND (reference sequence). The ends were cut back, 4 bases at V and 4 bases at J, with 8 bases in the middle. The CDR3 has 12 amino acids.

V is TRBV5-1 and J is TRBJ1-2; D is perhaps TRBD1 (6 bases). CDR3 length equals 15 residues. Germline V lookup: CDR1 SGHRS, CDR2 YFSETQ. V dropped 4 bases and J dropped 3 bases, with 16 bases sitting between them. The CDR3 is CASSLDGQRHYGYTF. Written as DNA, the CDR3 is TGCGCCAGCAGCCTGGACGGACAGAGGCACTATGGCTACACCTTC.

This clone has a handful of counts. The chain links TRBV7-2 to TRBJ2-1; D might be TRBD1 (6 bases). This CDR3 region has 14 residues. The germline V and J ends were trimmed by 3 bases and 5 bases, with 11 bases remaining between them. Germline-derived CDR1 and CDR2 are SGHTA and FQGNSA. The CDR3 protein is CASSFRGRHNEQFF. Written as DNA, the CDR3 is TGTGCCAGCAGCTTCAGGGGTCGTCACAATGAGCAGTTCTTC.

This clone was seen once. V usage is TRBV7-2 and J usage is TRBJ2-2; maybe TRBD2 (6 bases). Trimming stripped 1 base from V and 4 bases from J, with 10 bases between. This CDR3 is 15 amino acids long. Germline CDR1 SGHTA, CDR2 FQGNSA. The CDR3 nucleotides are TGTGCCAGCAGCTTAGAGGGACTTTCCACCGGGGAGCTGTTTTTT. Translating gives CASSLEGLSTGELFF.

V usage is TRBV6-4 and J usage is TRBJ1-5; 10 nucleotides line up with TRBD1. The CDR3 spans 15 residues. The V gene's germline CDR1 is MRHNA and CDR2 SNTAGT. V was pared by 6 bases and J by 3 bases, with 5 bases of the junction left unmatched. Written as DNA, the CDR3 is TGTGCCAGCAGCCGGGACAGGGGATCCAATCAGCCCCAGCATTTT. Its translation is CASSRDRGSNQPQHF.

V usage is TRBV6-4 and J usage is TRBJ1-1; D not certain. The germline V gene encodes CDR1 MRHNA and CDR2 SNTAGT. V was cut by 6 bases and J by 4 bases, with 15 bases left in between. CDR3 length: 14 residues. This chain's CDR3 is CASRTAFGSTEAFF. The CDR3 nucleotides read TGTGCCAGCAGAACGGCGTTCGGAAGCACTGAAGCTTTCTTT.

There are a few counts of this clone. This rearrangement joins TRBV5-1 to TRBJ1-1, with a possible D match to TRBD1 (5 bases). The V and J ends lost 4 bases and 3 bases respectively, with 22 bases between them. Germline lookup yields CDR1 SGHRS and CDR2 YFSETQ. The CDR3 is 17 residues long. CDR3: CASSHALGQVGDTEAFF. CDR3 DNA sequence: TGCGCCAGCAGCCACGCCTTGGGGCAGGTGGGGGACACTGAAGCTTTCTTT.

The chain uses TRBV25-1 and TRBJ2-5, with 12 bases lining up with TRBD1. CDR1 and CDR2 (germline): MGHDK, SYGVNS. The J segment lost 3 bases and the V segment lost 4 bases, leaving 9 bases of the junction unmatched. CDR3 length equals 17 residues. The DNA of the CDR3 is TGTGCCAGCAGTGGCACAGGGACAGGGGGCCCCGAAGAGACCCAGTACTTC. This encodes CASSGTGTGGPEETQYF.

The chain joins TRBV28 to TRBJ2-5; D is ambiguous. This CDR3 is built from 13 residues. Germline CDR1 and CDR2: MDHEN and SYDVKM. Trimming stripped 4 bases from V and 4 bases from J, with 10 bases between. In DNA, the CDR3 is TGTGCCAGCAGTTCCTCTTGGGGAGAGACCCAGTACTTC. Translation gives CASSSSWGETQYF.

The chain employs TRBV5-1 and TRBJ2-3; D perhaps matches TRBD1 (5 bases). The V and J ends lost 1 base and 4 bases respectively, with 13 bases between them. CDR1 SGHRS and CDR2 YFSETQ come from the germline V gene. CDR3 length equals 15 residues. CDR3 loop: CASSLMTAEADTQYF. CDR3 DNA sequence: TGCGCCAGCAGCTTGATGACAGCAGAGGCAGATACGCAGTATTTT.

V gene TRBV7-6 combines with J gene TRBJ2-7, with 9 bases lining up with TRBD2. Germline CDR1 is SGHVS and CDR2 is FNYEAQ. The CDR3 totals 18 residues. The V and J ends lost 1 base and 2 bases, in that order; junction bases with no gene match: 12. The DNA of the CDR3 is TGTGCCAGCAGCTTAGAAGTAAGGGCTAGCGGGATCCCCTACGAGCAGTACTTC. Amino acids: CASSLEVRASGIPYEQYF. Variable domain in full (rest from reference TRBV7-6 and TRBJ2-7): GAGVSQSPRYKVTKRGQDVALRCDPISGHVSLYWYRQALGQGPEFLTYFNYEAQQDKSGLPNDRFSAERPEGSISTLTIQRTEQRDSAMYRCASSLEVRASGIPYEQYFGPGTRLTVT.

The sample holds one count of this clone. The chain employs TRBV11-2 and TRBJ2-5; 9 bases agree with TRBD2. CDR1 is SGHAT, CDR2 FQNNGV, per germline. Trimming at V came to 5 bases and at J to 7 bases, leaving 8 bases not matched to a gene. The CDR3 is 14 amino acids. CDR3 region: CASSQTSGIGTQYF. The DNA for the CDR3 is TGTGCCAGCAGCCAGACTAGCGGCATCGGGACCCAGTACTTC.

V and J are TRBV6-5 and TRBJ2-4; possible D gene TRBD1, 5 bases. The V gene lost 4 bases and the J gene lost 0 bases, with 13 bases spanning the gap. In germline, CDR1 is MNHEY, CDR2 SVGAGI. The CDR3 has 16 amino acids. DNA for the CDR3: TGTGCCAGCAGTTGGGGCCGGATAGTAGCCAAAAACATTCAGTACTTC. Its protein is CASSWGRIVAKNIQYF.

This rearrangement joins TRBV11-2 to TRBJ2-2, with 10 positions matching TRBD2. The germline V gene has CDR1 SGHAT and CDR2 FQNNGV. The CDR3 is 15 residues long. The V and J ends lost 3 bases and 6 bases, in that order; junction bases with no gene match: 4. The DNA of the CDR3 is TGTGCCAGCAGCTTCGGAGCGGGAGGGCCCGGGGAGCTGTTTTTT. It codes for CASSFGAGGPGELFF.

In DNA, the CDR3 is TGCGCCAGCAGCCTCCCGGGACAGCTTTACGAGCAGTACTTC. Its translation is CASSLPGQLYEQYF. V and J are TRBV5-1 and TRBJ2-7; 7 nucleotides match TRBD1. This CDR3 is built from 14 residues. V was pared by 4 bases and J by 4 bases, with 8 bases of the junction left unmatched. Germline V gene data show CDR1 as SGHRS and CDR2 as YFSETQ. Complete variable domain (other parts from reference TRBV5-1 and TRBJ2-7): KAGVTQTPRYLIKTRGQQVTLSCSPISGHRSVSWYQQTPGQGLQFLFEYFSETQRNKGNFPGRFSGRQFSNSRSEMNVSTLELGDSALYLCASSLPGQLYEQYFGPGTRLTVT.

A remark on this clone: Compared with germline, one end of the junction differs, possibly owing to a read error. The chain recombines TRBV7-9 with TRBJ1-2; 7 positions match TRBD1. Germline V lookup: CDR1 SEHNR, CDR2 FQNEAQ (reference sequence). This CDR3 spans 14 amino acids. This chain's CDR3 is CASSLSGDSGLGSF. The CDR3 DNA is TGTGCCAGCAGCTTGTCAGGGGACAGCGGCTTAGGATCCTTC.

The chain recombines TRBV5-1 with TRBJ2-5; 14 nucleotides line up with TRBD2. Trimming removed 7 bases from V and 5 bases from J; junction bases left unmatched: 10. CDR1 and CDR2 from the germline V gene are SGHRS and YFSETQ. There are 16 residues in the CDR3. The CDR3 bases are TGCGCCAGCCAGACCGGGACTAGCGGGAGTTGGGAGACCCAGTACTTC. It translates to CASQTGTSGSWETQYF.